Listed here are 27 T cell receptor beta chains from one sample, sequenced in a study of beta chain features in type 1 diabetes. Study conclusions and caveats: TCRB CDR3 length was moderately but significantly reduced in all four CD4+ subsets of Type 1 diabetes patients.

Every isolated RNA sample was fully reverse transcribed, so sequencing captured expressed TCRB transcripts. Method: immunoSEQ multiplex PCR; TCRdb's copy keeps in-frame clones and lacks some. The sample has under 300,000 clones, approximately 24% seen once. Their cognate antigens are unknown. The specimen sequenced was naive CD4+ T cells from blood. The origin of the receptors is a woman in her 30s with type 1 diabetes.

V usage is TRBV7-2 and J usage is TRBJ2-3, with 7 bases matching TRBD2. Per the germline V gene, CDR1 is SGHTA and CDR2 is FQGNSA. CDR3 length equals 14 residues. V dropped 5 bases and J dropped 8; count of bases not matched to a gene: 10. The chain's CDR3 is CASSLSAGPGTQYF. Here the CDR3 DNA reads TGTGCCAGCAGCCTTTCAGCGGGGCCGGGTACGCAGTATTTT.

This chain links TRBV28 with TRBJ1-1; D gene ambiguous. The germline CDR1 and CDR2 sequences are MDHEN and SYDVKM. The CDR3 length is 15 residues. Trimming took 5 bases from V and 0 from J, leaving 13 bases between them. CDR3 sequence: CASSPHSVLNTEAFF. Written as DNA, the CDR3 is TGTGCCAGCAGTCCTCATAGCGTTTTGAACACTGAAGCTTTCTTT. The complete variable domain, with remaining parts taken from reference TRBV28 and TRBJ1-1, reads DVKVTQSSRYLVKRTGEKVFLECVQDMDHENMFWYRQDPGLGLRLIYFSYDVKMKEKGDIPEGYSVSREKKERFSLILESASTNQTSMYLCASSPHSVLNTEAFFGQGTRLTVV.

A few counts support this clone. This sequence joins TRBV25-1 and TRBJ2-1, with TRBD1 matching over 7 bases. Germline V CDR1 and CDR2: MGHDK, SYGVNS. V was pared by 5 bases and J by 10 bases, with 8 bases of the junction left unmatched. The CDR3 is 13 amino acids. The CDR3 is CASSSHSRGEQFF. The CDR3 nucleotides are TGTGCCAGCAGTTCCCATTCCAGGGGGGAGCAGTTCTTC.

A few counts support this clone. CDR3 loop: CASSVTGYYEQYF. The CDR3 coding sequence is TGTGCCAGCTCAGTAACAGGGTATTACGAGCAGTACTTC. The J gene is TRBJ2-7, the V gene TRBV18; tentatively, D is TRBD1 (6 bases). The CDR3 loop spans 13 amino acids. V was cut by 5 bases and J by 4 bases, with 12 bases left in between. Germline values: CDR1 KGHSH, CDR2 LQKENI.

Of note for this clone: The same CDR3 can be traced to other DNA sequences in this sample. The chain joins TRBV5-1 to TRBJ2-7; TRBD1 might be the D (5 bases). Germline V CDR1 and CDR2: SGHRS, YFSETQ. The CDR3 contains 13 residues. Trimming removed 0 bases at V and 3 bases at J, with 7 bases between. In DNA, the CDR3 is TGCGCCAGCAGCTTGGGACAGAGCTACGAGCAGTACTTC. The encoded protein is CASSLGQSYEQYF. Based on the CDR3 plus reference TRBV5-1 and TRBJ2-7, the full variable domain is KAGVTQTPRYLIKTRGQQVTLSCSPISGHRSVSWYQQTPGQGLQFLFEYFSETQRNKGNFPGRFSGRQFSNSRSEMNVSTLELGDSALYLCASSLGQSYEQYFGPGTRLTVT.

V and J are TRBV29-1 and TRBJ2-1; 7 nucleotides line up with TRBD2. Losses at the gene ends were 3 bases for V and 6 bases for J; bases not matched to a gene: 8. Per germline, CDR1 SQVTM and CDR2 ANQGSEA. The CDR3 covers 14 residues. In nucleotides, the CDR3 is TGCAGCGTTGATTCACGCGGGAGTCTCAATGAGCAGTTCTTC. It specifies CSVDSRGSLNEQFF.

The chain carries TRBV5-1 and TRBJ2-1; D is perhaps TRBD1 (6 bases). The V and J ends lost 4 bases and 6 bases respectively, with 11 bases between them. Germline values: CDR1 SGHRS, CDR2 YFSETQ. CDR3 length equals 13 residues. The CDR3 protein is CASSPGQINEQFF. DNA of the CDR3: TGCGCCAGCAGCCCCGGACAGATCAATGAGCAGTTCTTC.

This chain connects TRBV7-8 to TRBJ2-1, with 7 bases that match TRBD1. The germline gives CDR1 SGHVS, CDR2 FQNEAQ. Trimming cost V 6 bases and J 1 base; bases outside gene matches: 6. The CDR3 loop spans 15 amino acids. The CDR3 reads CASRANRGSYNEQFF. The CDR3 DNA is TGTGCCAGCAGGGCTAACAGGGGTTCCTACAATGAGCAGTTCTTC.

This chain connects TRBV6-5 to TRBJ2-4; D is unresolved. Deletions cut 6 bases from V and 7 bases from J, with 19 bases between. The CDR3 covers 15 residues. Germline V gives CDR1 MNHEY, CDR2 SVGAGI. The CDR3 region has the DNA TGTGCCAGCAGCCTTCTTCCACCAATGGCCAACATTCAGTACTTC. It yields the protein CASSLLPPMANIQYF.

In its sample, this clone was seen a few times. Lacking the conserved final phenylalanine or tryptophan, this CDR3 likely reflects a read error. No DNA is shown, since the ends of the CDR3 on it are uncertain; the CDR3 is the one TCRdb lists. The chain employs TRBV15 and TRBJ1-1; the table's D call, TRBD1, was not checked against the DNA. The CDR3 spans 12 amino acids, including both terminal residues. The germline CDR1 and CDR2 sequences are LNHNV and YYDKDF (reference sequence). This chain's CDR3 is CATSRDTGLPLL.

The chain is built from TRBV4-2 and TRBJ2-1; 9 bases match TRBD2. Looked up from germline, CDR1 is LGHNA and CDR2 is YNFKEQ. The CDR3 spans 16 residues. V lost 1 base and J lost 4; bases outside the gene matches: 5. CDR3 DNA sequence: TGTGCCAGCAGCCAAGGAGGACTAGCGATATACAATGAGCAGTTCTTC. Its protein is CASSQGGLAIYNEQFF.

The CDR3 DNA follows: TGTGCCAGCAGCGTAGCGGGAACTGTAGATACGCAGTATTTT. This translates into CASSVAGTVDTQYF. The J gene is TRBJ2-3, the V gene TRBV9; a possible D gene is TRBD2 (5 bases). Germline CDR1 is SGDLS and CDR2 is YYNGEE. V was clipped by 0 bases and J by 5 bases, with 10 bases between them. This CDR3 has 14 residues.

Worth noting for this clone: Other DNA sequences in this specimen translate into the identical CDR3. The chain recombines TRBV5-1 with TRBJ2-6; a weak D match, TRBD2 (5 bases). CDR1 is SGHRS and CDR2 is YFSETQ in the germline V gene. The ends were cut back, 4 bases at V and 0 bases at J, with 5 bases in the middle. The CDR3 has 14 residues. The CDR3 bases are TGCGCCAGCAGCAGCGGCTCTGGGGCCAACGTCCTGACTTTC. Amino acids: CASSSGSGANVLTF.

The chain is built from TRBV7-2 and TRBJ2-7; 7 bases fit TRBD2. The CDR3 totals 13 residues. Trimming removed 5 bases from V and 5 bases from J; junction bases left unmatched: 6. The germline gives CDR1 SGHTA, CDR2 FQGNSA. The CDR3 DNA follows: TGTGCCAGCAGCCGTGCGCGGGAGAACGAGCAGTACTTC. Translation: CASSRARENEQYF.

In this sample, this clone turned up a few times. J is TRBJ1-2 and V is TRBV5-1; 7 bases fit TRBD1. Trimming at V came to 0 bases and at J to 4 bases, leaving 3 bases not matched to a gene. The V gene's germline CDR1 is SGHRS and CDR2 YFSETQ. The CDR3 covers 14 residues. The DNA of the CDR3 is TGCGCCAGCAGCTTGGAGACAGGGCCCTATGGCTACACCTTC. Translated: CASSLETGPYGYTF.

V is TRBV18 and J is TRBJ2-7; 7 nucleotides agree with TRBD2. V was clipped by 3 bases and J by 3 bases; unmatched bases: 8. There are 15 residues in the CDR3. Germline loops: CDR1 KGHSH, CDR2 LQKENI. In DNA, the CDR3 is TGTGCCAGCTCACCCATCCCGGGGGGAAGCTACGAGCAGTACTTC. It encodes CASSPIPGGSYEQYF. The full variable domain, rest sourced from reference TRBV18 and TRBJ2-7, is NAGVMQNPRHLVRRRGQEARLRCSPMKGHSHVYWYRQLPEEGLKFMVYLQKENIIDESGMPKERFSAEFPKEGPSILRIQQVVRGDSAAYFCASSPIPGGSYEQYFGPGTRLTVT.

This chain connects TRBV6-1 to TRBJ2-7, with D perhaps matching TRBD1 (6 bases). The V end lost 6 bases, the J end lost 1 base, and 16 bases lay between the germline ends. The CDR3 has 15 amino acids. Germline V gene sequence: CDR1 MNHNS, CDR2 SASEGT. The CDR3 bases are TGTGCCAGCAGACACAGGGTGGGTAGTTCCTACGAGCAGTACTTC. It codes for CASRHRVGSSYEQYF.

CDR3 coding DNA: TGTGCCAGCTCACCACCGTACCCCTCGGGTGAGCAGTTCTTC. It translates to CASSPPYPSGEQFF. The J gene is TRBJ2-1, the V gene TRBV18; no reliable D call. CDR1 and CDR2 from the germline V gene are KGHSH and LQKENI. V was cut by 0 bases and J by 9 bases, with 12 bases left in between. The CDR3 is 14 residues long.

The V and J genes are TRBV11-2 and TRBJ2-1; no firm D call. CDR1 is SGHAT and CDR2 is FQNNGV in the germline V gene. V dropped 2 bases and J dropped 7 bases, with 6 bases sitting between them. This CDR3 is built from 12 residues. CDR3 bases: TGTGCCAGCAGCTTATCGGTGAATGAGCAGTTCTTC. This translates into CASSLSVNEQFF.

The rearrangement links TRBV5-4 to TRBJ1-2; TRBD1 is a possible D gene (5 bases). V lost 5 bases and J 5 bases, leaving 13 bases between the germline ends. The germline gives CDR1 SGHNT, CDR2 YYREEE (reference sequence). This CDR3 has 13 residues. In nucleotides, the CDR3 is TGTGCCAGCAGTCGCGACAGCCTGTATGGCTACACCTTC. Its translation: CASSRDSLYGYTF.

Concerning this clone itself: This same CDR3 is encoded by further DNA sequences in the sample. The CDR3 protein is CASSLTVNEQFF. For the CDR3, the DNA is TGCGCCAGCAGCTTAACGGTGAATGAGCAGTTCTTC. The J gene is TRBJ2-1, the V gene TRBV5-1; D is unclear. Per germline, CDR1 SGHRS and CDR2 YFSETQ. This CDR3 has 12 residues. The V end was cut by 2 bases, the J end by 7 bases, with 7 bases between.

This clone was recorded a few times. The rearrangement links TRBV29-1 to TRBJ1-5; 9 nucleotides line up with TRBD1. Germline V lookup: CDR1 SQVTM, CDR2 ANQGSEA. This CDR3 has 13 residues. The ends lost 6 bases at V and 6 bases at J; junction bases unmatched: 6. CDR3 sequence (DNA): TGCAGCGTAACAGGGGGCGCGGGTCAGCCCCAGCATTTT. As protein: CSVTGGAGQPQHF.

V usage is TRBV7-3 and J usage is TRBJ2-1; 10 bases line up with TRBD2. The J segment lost 6 bases and the V segment lost 0 bases, leaving 5 bases of the junction unmatched. In germline, CDR1 is SGHTA, CDR2 FQGTGA. The CDR3 covers 16 residues. CDR3 residues: CASSLTGTSDSNEQFF. The CDR3 nucleotides read TGTGCCAGCAGCTTAACCGGGACTAGCGATTCCAATGAGCAGTTCTTC.

This chain joins TRBV28 and TRBJ2-1, with D uncertain. V dropped 2 bases and J dropped 0 bases, with 11 bases sitting between them. The V gene's germline CDR1 is MDHEN and CDR2 SYDVKM. This CDR3 has 16 residues. The CDR3 nucleotides are TGTGCCAGCAGTTTAGCTTCTGTGAGCTCCTACAATGAGCAGTTCTTC. Its protein is CASSLASVSSYNEQFF.

V and J are TRBV9 and TRBJ2-2; no firm D call. The CDR3 consists of 14 residues. Germline V gene sequence: CDR1 SGDLS, CDR2 YYNGEE. Trimming left V 0 bases short and J 4 bases short, with 7 bases between. The chain's CDR3 is CASSVAWSTGELFF. CDR3 sequence (DNA): TGTGCCAGCAGCGTAGCTTGGAGCACCGGGGAGCTGTTTTTT. Full variable domain (remainder filled in from reference TRBV9 and TRBJ2-2): DSGVTQTPKHLITATGQRVTLRCSPRSGDLSVYWYQQSLDQGLQFLIQYYNGEERAKGNILERFSAQQFPDLHSELNLSSLELGDSALYFCASSVAWSTGELFFGEGSRLTVL.

This clone has a handful of counts. V and J are TRBV18 and TRBJ2-3, with 12 bases fitting TRBD2. Germline CDR1 reads KGHSH; CDR2 reads LQKENI. The CDR3 has 18 residues. V shed 3 bases and J 4 bases; nucleotides not matched to a gene: 11. This CDR3 is CASSPMTSGSTRPDTQYF. DNA for the CDR3: TGTGCCAGCTCACCGATGACTAGCGGGAGTACCCGCCCAGATACGCAGTATTTT.

This clone was recorded only once. This chain uses TRBV7-3 with TRBJ2-1; D call uncertain. The V and J ends lost 2 bases and 6 bases respectively, with 11 bases between them. This CDR3 is built from 14 residues. Germline V gene lookup returns CDR1 SGHTA and CDR2 FQGTGA. The CDR3 coding sequence is TGTGCCAGCAGCTTATCACTAATCTCCAATGAGCAGTTCTTC. It yields the protein CASSLSLISNEQFF.